This T cell receptor (beta chain) was recovered during a study of cytomegalovirus exposure and HLA in healthy donors. Across the whole study: The same platform as the approximately 670 first-cohort repertoires was used for the 130 or so validation repertoires, a later analysis reported.

Sequencing was performed with immunoSEQ multiplex PCR; in TCRdb, only in-frame clones are kept and a portion is missing. Among about 120,000 clones, roughly 83% were seen once, and the ten largest hold nearly 5%. Whole-study results and caveats: Usually a TCR sequence was rare, but some public TCRs were found in many donors.

CDR1 and CDR2 from the germline V gene are MGHRA and YSYEKL. The length of the CDR3 is 15 residues. Trimming pared 2 bases from V and 0 bases from J, leaving 10 bases between. About this clone: No antigen is known for it.

The sample consisted of PBMCs. The TCR was taken from a man aged 18 to 29 in good health and CMV-seronegative. V and J are TRBV4-1 and TRBJ1-2; tentative D call: TRBD1 (6 bases). DNA of the CDR3: TGCGCCAGCAGCCAACCGACAGGAGCTAACTATGGCTACACCTTC. It translates to CASSQPTGANYGYTF.